Given below is one TCR beta chain in context. The data stem from a study of PD-L1 blockade in urothelial cancer. Study overall: Prior chemotherapy ranged from 0 to 3 regimens per patient.

Clones were sequenced by immunoSEQ multiplex PCR, and TCRdb holds only the in-frame ones, with some missing. Among about 110,000 clones listed, 91% were seen once. Time point meaning: peripheral blood 6 weeks after treatment start. Patients in the study were battling locally advanced or metastatic urothelial carcinoma. The input for sequencing was PBMCs, taken around atezolizumab (anti-PD-L1) treatment. This receptor was identified in a man between 60 and 70 years old with urothelial cancer.

The CDR3 region is CASSSHNPRGPHTEAFF. The CDR3 region has the DNA TGCGCCAGCAGTTCCCACAACCCTAGGGGGCCGCACACTGAAGCTTTCTTT. This sequence joins TRBV5-1 and TRBJ1-1; 7 nucleotides align to TRBD1. This CDR3 spans 17 amino acids. Germline loops: CDR1 SGHRS, CDR2 YFSETQ. V dropped 5 bases and J dropped 3; count of bases not matched to a gene: 16.